Each of the 16 T cell receptor beta chains below was sequenced from the same sample in a study of blood T cell repertoires in COVID-19. Using immunoSEQ multiplex PCR, the repertoire was profiled, and TCRdb retains in-frame clones only, with some absent. Of 150,000 or so clones listed, around four fifths are singletons. The sample was PBMCs or T cells enriched from blood (not recorded which). The receptors derive from a woman aged 45-65 years in a cohort exposed to, infected with or recovered from COVID-19 (not recorded which).

CDR3: CASGTGGRAKNIQYF. CDR3 nucleotides: TGTGCCAGCGGGACAGGGGGACGAGCCAAAAACATTCAGTACTTC. J is TRBJ2-4 and V is TRBV19; 11 nucleotides match TRBD1. J gave up 0 bases and V 9 bases, and 4 bases lay outside the gene matches. In germline, CDR1 is LNHDA, CDR2 SQIVND (reference sequence). The CDR3 sequence is 15 residues long.

This chain connects TRBV9 to TRBJ2-5; D might be TRBD1 (5 bases). This CDR3 comprises 15 residues. Germline CDR1 reads SGDLS; CDR2 reads YYNGEE. The V gene lost 3 bases and the J gene lost 2 bases, with 14 bases spanning the gap. The CDR3 region is CASSAQPTVQETQYF. The CDR3 nucleotides read TGTGCCAGCAGCGCCCAACCGACAGTACAAGAGACCCAGTACTTC.

The chain carries TRBV19 and TRBJ1-2; the D gene is possibly TRBD1 (5 bases). This CDR3 is 14 amino acids long. Germline-derived CDR1 and CDR2 are LNHDA and SQIVND (reference sequence). V lost 5 bases and J lost 5, with 15 bases in between. CDR3 nucleotide sequence: TGTGCCAGTAGTCCACGGGACGGACTATATGGCTACACCTTC. Its translation is CASSPRDGLYGYTF.

The V call is TRBV28, the J call TRBJ1-2, with D perhaps TRBD1 (5 bases). V dropped 5 bases and J dropped 4 bases, with 17 bases sitting between them. The CDR3 is 15 amino acids. Per the germline V gene, CDR1 is MDHEN and CDR2 is SYDVKM. CDR3 amino acids: CASSRNDRLTYGYTF. In DNA, the CDR3 is TGTGCCAGCAGTCGCAACGACAGACTCACCTATGGCTACACCTTC.

The CDR3 nucleotides read TGTGCCAGCAGTGAAAACTCATGGGAGCAGTTCTTC. Translating gives CASSENSWEQFF. The chain is built from TRBV2 and TRBJ2-1; unclear D gene. In germline, CDR1 is SNHLY, CDR2 FYNNEI. The V end was cut by 2 bases, the J end by 10 bases, with 9 bases between. The CDR3 spans 12 residues.

The chain links TRBV9 to TRBJ2-5; 7 positions match TRBD1. Trimming cost V 3 bases and J 4 bases; bases outside gene matches: 9. Per the germline V gene, CDR1 is SGDLS and CDR2 is YYNGEE. There are 15 residues in the CDR3. CDR3 region: CASSAKPGGVETQYF. The CDR3 bases are TGTGCCAGCAGCGCCAAGCCAGGGGGAGTAGAGACCCAGTACTTC.

The V gene is TRBV5-4, the J gene TRBJ2-3; the D is unclear. Trimming took 3 bases from V and 1 from J, leaving 15 bases between them. The CDR3 length is 16 residues. Germline CDR1 reads SGHNT; CDR2 reads YYREEE (reference sequence). CDR3 amino acids: CASSSSYDSRTDTQYF. CDR3 sequence (DNA): TGTGCCAGCAGCTCCTCATACGACTCACGCACAGATACGCAGTATTTT.

The rearrangement joins TRBV3-1 (or the pseudogene TRBV3-2) to TRBJ2-3, with D hard to call. The CDR3 loop spans 14 amino acids. The V end lost 1 base, the J end lost 5 bases, and 10 bases lay between the germline ends. CDR1 and CDR2 from the germline V gene are LGHDT and YNNKEL (reference sequence). Here the CDR3 DNA reads TGTGCCAGCAGCCAAGTTTTAGCCGGAGATACGCAGTATTTT. It encodes CASSQVLAGDTQYF.

In DNA, the CDR3 is TGTGCCAGCAGATCCATCACAGGAAACACCATATATTTT. Protein: CASRSITGNTIYF. The rearrangement uses TRBV12-3 or TRBV12-4 and TRBJ1-3; D ambiguous. This CDR3 region has 13 residues. With 6 bases removed from V and 4 bases from J, the gap between germline ends came to 10 bases.

The genes are TRBV4-2 and TRBJ1-5; 8 nucleotides line up with TRBD1. After removal of 5 bases from V and 5 bases from J, the junction contained 8 bases not matched to a gene. Germline CDR1 reads LGHNA; CDR2 reads YNFKEQ. The CDR3 runs 15 residues. As DNA, the CDR3 is TGTGCCAGCAGCTTGGACAGGGACGAGGATCAGCCCCAGCATTTT. Its translation: CASSLDRDEDQPQHF.

This clone has a handful of counts. The V gene is TRBV4-1, the J gene TRBJ2-5; D may be TRBD1 (6 bases). Germline V lookup: CDR1 MGHRA, CDR2 YSYEKL. This CDR3 spans 15 amino acids. Deletions cut 0 bases from V and 7 bases from J, with 15 bases between. The chain's CDR3 is CASSQEVGAWGTQYF. CDR3 nucleotide sequence: TGCGCCAGCAGCCAAGAGGTGGGGGCTTGGGGGACCCAGTACTTC.

There are a few counts of this clone. The chain employs TRBV5-6 and TRBJ2-1, with 10 nucleotides matching TRBD2. Per germline, CDR1 SGHDT and CDR2 YYEEEE. The length of the CDR3 is 15 residues. V lost 2 bases and J lost 7; bases outside the gene matches: 6. The CDR3 region is CASSFRLAGMNEQFF. The DNA for the CDR3 is TGTGCCAGCAGCTTTAGACTAGCGGGTATGAATGAGCAGTTCTTC.

In DNA form, the CDR3 reads TGTGCCAGTAGTAGGGACAGCCTTAATGAAAAACTGTTTTTT. Translation gives CASSRDSLNEKLFF. The rearrangement joins TRBV19 to TRBJ1-4, with 7 bases that match TRBD1. This CDR3 has 14 residues. CDR1 LNHDA and CDR2 SQIVND come from the germline V gene (reference sequence). V lost 4 bases, J lost 4 bases, and 3 bases stayed unmatched.

V and J are TRBV14 and TRBJ1-2, with 8 bases aligning to TRBD1. Per germline, CDR1 SGHDN and CDR2 FVKESK. V gave up 4 bases and J gave up 3 bases; unmatched junction bases: 7. The CDR3 covers 15 residues. The CDR3 protein is CASSRLGQGDYGYTF. Written as DNA, the CDR3 is TGTGCCAGCAGCCGGTTAGGACAGGGCGACTATGGCTACACCTTC.

The chain carries TRBV4-2 and TRBJ2-1, with D perhaps TRBD1 (6 bases). V lost 4 bases and J lost 5, with 12 bases in between. The germline CDR1 and CDR2 sequences are LGHNA and YNFKEQ. The CDR3 loop spans 14 amino acids. In DNA form, the CDR3 reads TGTGCCAGCAGCCCCGGGACAAATGACAATGAGCAGTTCTTC. Amino acid sequence: CASSPGTNDNEQFF.

This clone has just a few counts. The CDR3 loop is CASSQYGTGDDEQYF. The DNA for the CDR3 is TGTGCCAGCAGCCAGTACGGGACAGGGGACGACGAGCAGTACTTC. This sequence joins TRBV25-1 and TRBJ2-7; 10 bases match TRBD1. CDR1 is MGHDK, CDR2 SYGVNS, per germline. The CDR3 extends over 15 amino acids. The V gene end was trimmed by 6 bases and the J gene end by 5 bases; junction bases not matched to a gene: 10.